The 20 T cell receptor beta chains below were found in one sample sequenced in a study of blood T cell repertoires in COVID-19. Some clones are missing from TCRdb's copy, which holds only in-frame ones; the method was immunoSEQ multiplex PCR. The repertoire has 130,000 to 150,000 clones, approximately 80% of them found once; the top ten carry just under 2%. The specimen was peripheral blood. These TCRs come from a woman aged 55-70 years with acute or convalescent COVID-19.

In this sample, this clone turned up a few times. This chain links TRBV6-6 with TRBJ2-7; the match to TRBD1 covers 7 bases. Germline trimming cut 0 bases from V and 1 base from J; bases unmatched to any gene: 6. There are 16 residues in the CDR3. Germline CDR1 and CDR2: MNHNY and SVGAGI (reference sequence). This CDR3 reads CASSYSKGAESYEQYF. CDR3 DNA: TGTGCCAGCAGTTACTCGAAGGGGGCAGAATCCTACGAGCAGTACTTC.

V is TRBV9 and J is TRBJ2-1; a possible D gene is TRBD1 (6 bases). V was cut by 4 bases and J by 10 bases, with 18 bases left in between. The CDR3 extends over 14 amino acids. CDR1 and CDR2 (germline): SGDLS, YYNGEE. The CDR3 DNA reads TGTGCCAGCAGCACCCTACAGGGTCCCTCCGAGCAGTTCTTC. Protein: CASSTLQGPSEQFF.

J is TRBJ1-6 and V is TRBV30, with a weak D call TRBD1 (5 bases). V lost 6 bases to trimming and J lost 7 bases, with 19 bases between them. This CDR3 contains 15 residues. Germline V gives CDR1 GTSNPN, CDR2 SVGIG (reference sequence). The CDR3, as DNA: TGTGCCTGCCCTGGATGGGGGGGTAAGAATTCACCCCTCCACTTT. It encodes CACPGWGGKNSPLHF. Full variable domain (outside the CDR3, taken from reference TRBV30 and TRBJ1-6): SQTIHQWPATLVQPVGSPLSLECTVEGTSNPNLYWYRQAAGRGLQLLFYSVGIGQISSEVPQNLSASRPQDRQFILSSKKLLLSDSGFYLCACPGWGGKNSPLHFGNGTRLTVT.

CDR3 coding DNA: TGTGCCAGCAGTTTATCCGGGAGTGGGAAATATTCACCCCTCCACTTT. This encodes CASSLSGSGKYSPLHF. V is TRBV28 and J is TRBJ1-6; no clear D. V lost 1 base and J 8 bases, leaving 15 bases between the germline ends. This CDR3 is built from 16 residues. Germline-derived CDR1 and CDR2 are MDHEN and SYDVKM. Drawing the rest from reference TRBV28 and TRBJ1-6, the complete variable domain is DVKVTQSSRYLVKRTGEKVFLECVQDMDHENMFWYRQDPGLGLRLIYFSYDVKMKEKGDIPEGYSVSREKKERFSLILESASTNQTSMYLCASSLSGSGKYSPLHFGNGTRLTVT.

This chain connects TRBV18 to TRBJ2-5; 9 nucleotides align to TRBD1. The CDR3 contains 14 residues. Germline V gives CDR1 KGHSH, CDR2 LQKENI. The trim removed 4 bases at V and 3 bases at J, leaving 3 bases unmatched. The CDR3 spells CASSLRDREETQYF. In DNA, the CDR3 is TGTGCCAGCTCACTCCGGGACAGGGAAGAGACCCAGTACTTC.

This clone appeared a single time. The chain employs TRBV30 and TRBJ1-1; a possible D gene is TRBD1 (5 bases). The CDR3 covers 13 residues. Per the germline V gene, CDR1 is GTSNPN and CDR2 is SVGIG (reference sequence). V was clipped by 2 bases and J by 1 base, with 8 bases between them. The CDR3 loop reads CAWSQQANTEAFF. DNA of the CDR3: TGTGCCTGGAGTCAACAGGCGAACACTGAAGCTTTCTTT.

The chain carries TRBV7-8 and TRBJ2-7, with D maybe TRBD1 (6 bases). This CDR3 region has 15 residues. Trimming left V 5 bases short and J 0 bases short, with 14 bases between. The V gene's germline CDR1 is SGHVS and CDR2 FQNEAQ. CDR3 loop: CASSRSTGSSYEQYF. The CDR3 DNA reads as TGTGCCAGCAGCCGATCTACAGGGTCCTCCTACGAGCAGTACTTC.

This chain links TRBV30 with TRBJ1-1; 8 nucleotides match TRBD1. Germline lookup yields CDR1 GTSNPN and CDR2 SVGIG (reference sequence). Trimming at V came to 3 bases and at J to 5 bases, leaving 8 bases not matched to a gene. The length of the CDR3 is 14 residues. DNA of the CDR3: TGTGCCTGGAGCATCGGGACAGGAGGGACTGAAGCTTTCTTT. Protein: CAWSIGTGGTEAFF.

J is TRBJ2-3 and V is TRBV5-4; D is perhaps TRBD1 (7 bases). The ends were cut back, 4 bases at V and 8 bases at J, with 14 bases in the middle. The germline CDR1 and CDR2 sequences are SGHNT and YYREEE (reference sequence). This CDR3 contains 13 residues. The CDR3 loop is CASSATGRGTQYF. CDR3 coding DNA: TGTGCCAGCAGCGCGACAGGGCGGGGTACGCAGTATTTT. Together with reference TRBV5-4 and TRBJ2-3, the CDR3 gives the full variable domain: ETGVTQSPTHLIKTRGQQVTLRCSSQSGHNTVSWYQQALGQGPQFIFQYYREEENGRGNFPPRFSGLQFPNYSSELNVNALELDDSALYLCASSATGRGTQYFGPGTRLTVL.

The V gene is TRBV27, the J gene TRBJ2-5; possibly TRBD1 for D (7 bases). The V end was cut by 2 bases, the J end by 1 base, with 20 bases between. Germline CDR1 and CDR2: MNHEY and SMNVEV (reference sequence). The CDR3 sequence is 18 residues long. The CDR3 loop reads CASSLIFQGGRGQETQYF. The CDR3 nucleotides read TGTGCCAGCAGTTTAATATTCCAGGGGGGTAGAGGCCAAGAGACCCAGTACTTC.

The rearrangement links TRBV5-1 to TRBJ2-1; 8 nucleotides agree with TRBD1. CDR1 and CDR2 (germline): SGHRS, YFSETQ. After removal of 4 bases from V and 8 bases from J, the junction contained 5 bases not matched to a gene. CDR3 size: 13 residues. The CDR3 loop reads CASSPGQGYEQFF. In DNA, the CDR3 is TGCGCCAGCAGCCCCGGACAGGGTTATGAGCAGTTCTTC.

V is TRBV30 and J is TRBJ1-5; 8 bases fit TRBD1. Per germline, CDR1 GTSNPN and CDR2 SVGIG (reference sequence). This CDR3 comprises 14 residues. V was clipped by 5 bases and J by 6 bases; unmatched bases: 9. The CDR3 protein is CAWGGAGGFQPQHF. In DNA, the CDR3 is TGTGCCTGGGGGGGAGCAGGGGGCTTTCAGCCCCAGCATTTT.

The chain joins TRBV19 to TRBJ2-1; TRBD2 matches 7 bases. Germline loops: CDR1 LNHDA, CDR2 SQIVND (reference sequence). The ends lost 3 bases at V and 12 bases at J; junction bases unmatched: 14. This CDR3 contains 15 residues. CDR3 in amino acids: CASSMGGRGHRRQFF. Here the CDR3 DNA reads TGTGCCAGTAGTATGGGGGGGAGAGGTCACAGAAGGCAGTTCTTC. Variable domain in full (rest from reference TRBV19 and TRBJ2-1): DGGITQSPKYLFRKEGQNVTLSCEQNLNHDAMYWYRQDPGQGLRLIYYSQIVNDFQKGDIAEGYSVSREKKESFPLTVTSAQKNPTAFYLCASSMGGRGHRRQFFGPGTRLTVL.

The chain carries TRBV6-5 and TRBJ2-1; TRBD2 aligns across 8 bases. Per the germline V gene, CDR1 is MNHEY and CDR2 is SVGAGI. V lost 6 bases, J lost 1 base, and 2 bases stayed unmatched. This CDR3 region has 14 residues. The CDR3 sequence is CASRSGSSYNEQFF. The CDR3 DNA reads TGTGCCAGCAGAAGCGGGAGTTCCTACAATGAGCAGTTCTTC.

The rearrangement uses TRBV27 and TRBJ2-1; TRBD2 might be the D (7 bases). The germline V gene has CDR1 MNHEY and CDR2 SMNVEV (reference sequence). The CDR3 extends over 15 amino acids. The ends were cut back, 10 bases at V and 4 bases at J, with 20 bases in the middle. CDR3 nucleotides: TGTGCCACCTCAGGCGGGGCGGGGGCTTACAATGAGCAGTTCTTC. This sequence encodes CATSGGAGAYNEQFF.

In regard to this clone: At the DNA level, this CDR3 is encoded by other sequences in the same sample as well. The genes are TRBV11-3 and TRBJ2-7, with 10 bases that match TRBD2. V gave up 1 base and J gave up 6 bases; unmatched junction bases: 6. This CDR3 comprises 15 residues. Germline CDR1 is SGHNT and CDR2 is YENEEA. CDR3 amino acids: CASSLGLAGVGEQYF. The DNA for the CDR3 is TGTGCCAGCAGCTTAGGCCTAGCGGGAGTAGGCGAGCAGTACTTC.

This chain joins TRBV5-6 and TRBJ2-3; 11 bases are a match to TRBD2. CDR3 length: 17 residues. V lost 1 base to trimming and J lost 1 base; unmatched junction nucleotides: 5. Germline-derived CDR1 and CDR2 are SGHDT and YYEEEE. The CDR3 nucleotides read TGTGCCAGCAGCTTGAGGACTAGCGGGTACCGCACAGATACGCAGTATTTT. Translating gives CASSLRTSGYRTDTQYF.

The gene calls are TRBV6-5 and TRBJ2-7; D is perhaps TRBD2 (6 bases). In germline, CDR1 is MNHEY, CDR2 SVGAGI. The CDR3 is made up of 15 amino acids. V was clipped by 6 bases and J by 5 bases, with 20 bases between them. Here the CDR3 reads CASRLSSVGRDEQYF. CDR3 DNA: TGTGCCAGCAGGCTATCTAGCGTGGGTCGGGACGAGCAGTACTTC.

The V and J genes are TRBV7-8 and TRBJ2-1; TRBD2 matches at 13 bases. The CDR3 runs 19 residues. Germline CDR1 and CDR2: SGHVS and FQNEAQ. The V and J ends lost 2 bases and 7 bases, in that order; junction bases with no gene match: 14. In DNA form, the CDR3 reads TGTGCCAGCAGCTTACAGTCGACACTAGCGGGAGGGCCGGGGAATGAGCAGTTCTTC. This codes for CASSLQSTLAGGPGNEQFF. Full variable domain (rest looked up from reference TRBV7-8 and TRBJ2-1): GAGVSQSPRYKVAKRGQDVALRCDPISGHVSLFWYQQALGQGPEFLTYFQNEAQLDKSGLPSDRFFAERPEGSVSTLKIQRTQQEDSAVYLCASSLQSTLAGGPGNEQFFGPGTRLTVL.

The genes are TRBV5-1 and TRBJ2-5; a weak D match, TRBD2 (6 bases). V lost 2 bases and J lost 5, with 13 bases in between. The germline gives CDR1 SGHRS, CDR2 YFSETQ. The CDR3 spans 14 residues. CDR3: CASSFETSRETQYF. The CDR3 coding sequence is TGCGCCAGCAGCTTTGAGACTAGTAGGGAGACCCAGTACTTC.